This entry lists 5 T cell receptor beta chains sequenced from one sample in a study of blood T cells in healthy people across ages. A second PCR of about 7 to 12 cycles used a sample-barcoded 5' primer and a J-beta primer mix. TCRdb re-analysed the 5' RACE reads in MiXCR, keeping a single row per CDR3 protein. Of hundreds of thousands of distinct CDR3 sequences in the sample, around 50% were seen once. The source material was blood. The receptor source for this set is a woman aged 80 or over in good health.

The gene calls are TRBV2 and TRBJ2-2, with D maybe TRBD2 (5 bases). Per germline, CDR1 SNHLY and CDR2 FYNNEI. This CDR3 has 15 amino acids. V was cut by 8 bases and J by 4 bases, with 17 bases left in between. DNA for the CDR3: TGTGCCAGCGGACTCCTAGACCCCCCCACCGGGGAGCTGTTTTTT. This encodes CASGLLDPPTGELFF. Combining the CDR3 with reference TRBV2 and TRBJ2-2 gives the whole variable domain EPEVTQTPSHQVTQMGQEVILRCVPISNHLYFYWYRQILGQKVEFLVSFYNNEISEKSEIFDDQFSVERPDGSNFTLKIRSTKLEDSAMYFCASGLLDPPTGELFFGEGSRLTVL.

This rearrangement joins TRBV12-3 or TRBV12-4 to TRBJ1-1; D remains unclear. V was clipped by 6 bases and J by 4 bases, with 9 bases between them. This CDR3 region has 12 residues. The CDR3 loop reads CASRMVGTEAFF. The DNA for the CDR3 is TGTGCCAGCAGAATGGTAGGCACTGAAGCTTTCTTT.

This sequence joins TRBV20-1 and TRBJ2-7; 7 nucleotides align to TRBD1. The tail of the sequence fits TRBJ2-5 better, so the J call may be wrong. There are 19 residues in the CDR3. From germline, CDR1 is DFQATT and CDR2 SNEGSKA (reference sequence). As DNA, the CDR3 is TGCAGTGCTAGAGATTTATTGGTGCCCGGGACAGCTATAATGGAGACCCAGTACTTC. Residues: CSARDLLVPGTAIMETQYF.

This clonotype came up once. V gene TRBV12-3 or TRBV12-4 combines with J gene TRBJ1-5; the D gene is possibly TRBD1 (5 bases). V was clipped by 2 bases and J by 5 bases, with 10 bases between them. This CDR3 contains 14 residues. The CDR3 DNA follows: TGTGCCAGCAGTTTATTCAGGGTTGATCAGCCCCAGCATTTT. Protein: CASSLFRVDQPQHF.

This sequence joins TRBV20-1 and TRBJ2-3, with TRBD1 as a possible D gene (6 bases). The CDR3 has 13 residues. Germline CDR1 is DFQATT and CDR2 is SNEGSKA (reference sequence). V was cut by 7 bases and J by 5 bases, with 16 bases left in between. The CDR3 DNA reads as TGCAGTGTCTGTTTGGGGGCGCAAGATACGCAGTATTTT. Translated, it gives CSVCLGAQDTQYF.